This is a list of T cell receptor beta chains from one sample in a study of blood T cell repertoires in COVID-19. The assay was immunoSEQ multiplex PCR, and TCRdb's table has in-frame clones only and misses some. The sample lists 110,000 or so clones, around 85% occurring once. Material: peripheral blood. The receptors come from a human donor in a cohort sampled during active COVID-19. CDR3s include the opening cysteine and the closing phenylalanine or tryptophan. The D gene is left open where the match is weak. Clone size, where shown, is once, few, many, or a class for clones that have expanded.

D gene | J gene | clone size | V gene | CDR3 protein | CDR3 DNA
TRBD1 | TRBJ2-7 | . | TRBV7-9 | CASSASTGQEQYF | TGTGCCAGCAGCGCTTCGACAGGGCAAGAGCAGTACTTC
. | TRBJ2-5 | . | TRBV2 | CASSEPVETQYF | TGTGCCAGCAGCGAACCTGTGGAGACCCAGTACTTC
. | TRBJ2-1 | . | TRBV7-6 | CASSLAMIPGPGVTYNEQFF | TGTGCCAGCAGCTTAGCGATGATCCCGGGCCCAGGGGTCACCTACAATGAGCAGTTCTTC
. | TRBJ1-5 | . | TRBV15 | CATSRDILQPQHF | TGTGCCACCAGCAGAGATATTCTGCAGCCCCAGCATTTT
. | TRBJ2-7 | few | TRBV5-6 | CASSLVGSYEQYF | TGTGCCAGCAGCCTGGTGGGCAGCTACGAGCAGTACTTC
TRBD1 | TRBJ2-2 | . | TRBV2 | CASIPGQGATGELFF | TGTGCCAGCATCCCGGGACAGGGGGCCACCGGGGAGCTGTTTTTT
TRBD2 | TRBJ2-3 | . | TRBV19 | CASSISSSGETTDTQYF | TGTGCCAGTAGTATTAGTTCTAGCGGGGAAACCACAGATACGCAGTATTTT
. | TRBJ1-1 | . | TRBV28 | CASSLSTGEAFF | TGTGCCAGCAGTTTATCGACAGGTGAAGCTTTCTTT
TRBD2 | TRBJ2-1 | . | TRBV4-3 | CASSQEGTRINEQFF | TGCGCCAGCAGCCAAGAGGGGACTAGGATTAATGAGCAGTTCTTC
. | TRBJ2-1 | . | TRBV28 | CASSPPAYNEQFF | TGTGCCAGCAGTCCCCCGGCCTACAATGAGCAGTTCTTC
. | TRBJ2-7 | . | TRBV19 | CASRGHGGTYEQYF | TGTGCCAGTAGGGGACACGGTGGGACCTACGAGCAGTACTTC
TRBD1 | TRBJ1-1 | . | TRBV19 | CATRGGAYTEAFF | TGTGCCACCCGAGGGGGCGCATACACTGAAGCTTTCTTT
TRBD1 | TRBJ2-1 | . | TRBV12-5 | CASGPRTGKSDEQFF | TGTGCTAGTGGCCCCCGGACAGGGAAGTCCGATGAGCAGTTCTTC
TRBD1 | TRBJ2-1 | . | TRBV18 | CASSRRVQGGNEQFF | TGTGCCAGCTCACGCAGGGTACAGGGGGGTAATGAGCAGTTCTTC
TRBD2 | TRBJ2-1 | . | TRBV9 | CASSTLAGGFYNEQFF | TGTGCCAGCAGCACTCTAGCGGGGGGATTCTACAATGAGCAGTTCTTC
. | TRBJ1-2 | . | TRBV9 | CASSSRAGGYTF | TGTGCCAGCAGCTCCCGCGCGGGCGGCTACACCTTC
TRBD2 | TRBJ2-3 | once | TRBV28 | CASSHHDGLATDTQYF | TGTGCCAGCAGTCACCACGACGGACTAGCCACAGATACGCAGTATTTT
TRBD1 | TRBJ1-6 | . | TRBV28 | CASSLGSGTGFPTLHF | TGTGCCAGCAGTTTAGGGTCCGGGACAGGGTTTCCAACCCTCCACTTT
TRBD1 | TRBJ1-3 | . | TRBV30 | CAWRPNRGNSGNTIYF | TGTGCCTGGAGGCCCAACAGGGGAAACTCTGGAAACACCATATATTTT
. | TRBJ1-1 | . | TRBV4-1 | CASSLTMSTEAFF | TGCGCCAGCAGCCTGACAATGTCTACTGAAGCTTTCTTT
. | TRBJ2-3 | . | TRBV6-4 | CASSDGGGTDTQYF | TGTGCCAGCAGTGACGGCGGAGGCACAGATACGCAGTATTTT
. | TRBJ1-3 | . | TRBV6-5 | CASSAEGVSGNTIYF | TGTGCCAGCAGCGCCGAGGGCGTCTCTGGAAACACCATATATTTT
TRBD1 | TRBJ1-5 | . | TRBV3-1/TRBV3-2 | CASSQGSGGWQPQHF | TGTGCCAGCAGCCAAGGTTCAGGGGGCTGGCAGCCCCAGCATTTT
. | TRBJ1-1 | . | TRBV11-3 | CASSLTPNTEAFF | TGTGCCAGCAGCTTGACACCCAACACTGAAGCTTTCTTT
TRBD1 | TRBJ2-1 | . | TRBV6-5 | CASTTGGTYNEQFF | TGTGCCAGCACCACAGGGGGGACATACAATGAGCAGTTCTTC
TRBD2 | TRBJ2-4 | . | TRBV5-4 | CASSLGTSGGNLAKNIQYF | TGTGCCAGCAGCCTCGGGACTAGCGGGGGGAACTTAGCCAAAAACATTCAGTACTTC
. | TRBJ2-3 | . | TRBV6-5 | CASSYLRSTDTQYF | TGTGCCAGCAGTTACTTGCGGAGCACAGATACGCAGTATTTT
. | TRBJ1-6 | . | TRBV27 | CASSFRPGSYNSPLHF | TGTGCCAGCAGTTTCCGTCCGGGCTCCTATAATTCACCCCTCCACTTT
TRBD2 | TRBJ2-5 | . | TRBV9 | CASSGRGGGAETQYF | TGTGCCAGCAGCGGCCGGGGCGGGGGGGCAGAGACCCAGTACTTC
TRBD1 | TRBJ2-1 | . | TRBV2 | CASQGQEYYNEQFF | TGTGCCAGCCAGGGACAGGAATATTACAATGAGCAGTTCTTC
. | TRBJ2-3 | . | TRBV11-3 | CASSLEGGTDTQYF | TGTGCCAGCAGCTTAGAGGGGGGAACAGATACGCAGTATTTT
. | TRBJ2-2 | . | TRBV5-4 | CASSLGSGRQRRATGELFF | TGTGCCAGCAGCTTGGGGTCAGGGCGACAAAGGAGGGCCACCGGGGAGCTGTTTTTT
. | TRBJ1-2 | . | TRBV24-1 | CATSSGYGYTF | TGTGCCACCAGTTCAGGATATGGCTACACCTTC
TRBD1 | TRBJ2-1 | . | TRBV9 | CASSAGTGVHEQFF | TGTGCCAGCAGCGCCGGGACAGGGGTCCATGAGCAGTTCTTC
TRBD1 | TRBJ1-4 | . | TRBV6-5 | CASSTGQENEKLFF | TGTGCCAGCAGTACGGGACAGGAGAATGAAAAACTGTTTTTT
TRBD1 | TRBJ1-1 | . | TRBV7-9 | CASSMTGGWSAEAFF | TGTGCCAGCAGCATGACAGGGGGCTGGAGCGCTGAAGCTTTCTTT
. | TRBJ2-7 | . | TRBV4-3 | CASSQDPPHQGYEQYF | TGCGCCAGCAGCCAAGACCCTCCACACCAGGGCTACGAGCAGTACTTC
. | TRBJ1-3 | . | TRBV27 | CASSVQGTGNTIYF | TGTGCCAGCAGTGTACAGGGTACTGGAAACACCATATATTTT
. | TRBJ2-7 | . | TRBV6-2/TRBV6-3 | CASSYLGANEQYF | TGTGCCAGCAGTTACCTGGGGGCGAACGAGCAGTACTTC
TRBD1 | TRBJ2-2 | . | TRBV10-2 | CASSEGQGRTGELFF | TGCGCCAGCAGCGAGGGACAGGGAAGGACCGGGGAGCTGTTTTTT
. | TRBJ2-7 | . | TRBV11-1 | CASSPTNYEQYF | TGTGCCAGCAGCCCGACAAACTACGAGCAGTACTTC
TRBD1 | TRBJ2-2 | . | TRBV3-1/TRBV3-2 | CASSPRTGGGTGELFF | TGTGCCAGCAGCCCTCGGACAGGGGGCGGCACCGGGGAGCTGTTTTTT
. | TRBJ1-3 | once | TRBV19 | CASSSGGAAGNTIYF | TGTGCCAGTAGTAGTGGGGGGGCCGCTGGAAACACCATATATTTT
. | TRBJ2-2 | . | TRBV6-4 | CASSSGPNTGELFF | TGTGCCAGCAGTTCAGGGCCGAACACCGGGGAGCTGTTTTTT
TRBD2 | TRBJ2-3 | . | TRBV7-2 | CASSLGLAGGTDTQYF | TGTGCCAGCAGCTTGGGACTAGCGGGGGGCACAGATACGCAGTATTTT
TRBD1 | TRBJ1-4 | . | TRBV28 | CASSSQGASEKLFF | TGTGCCAGCAGTTCACAGGGGGCGAGTGAAAAACTGTTTTTT
TRBD1 | TRBJ2-7 | once | TRBV24-1 | CATSDHPGTGGWYEQYF | TGTGCCACCAGTGATCACCCCGGGACAGGGGGCTGGTACGAGCAGTACTTC
. | TRBJ1-1 | . | TRBV18 | CASSPSGPEEAFF | TGTGCCAGCTCACCAAGCGGGCCCGAGGAAGCTTTCTTT
. | TRBJ2-1 | . | TRBV6-5 | CATKYGGASYNEQFF | TGTGCCACCAAGTATGGGGGGGCCTCCTACAATGAGCAGTTCTTC
TRBD1 | TRBJ1-1 | . | TRBV29-1 | CSVERDRDTEAFF | TGCAGCGTTGAACGGGACAGGGATACTGAAGCTTTCTTT
. | TRBJ2-7 | . | TRBV7-9 | CASSRGHSYEQYF | TGTGCCAGCAGCCGCGGACACTCCTACGAGCAGTACTTC
TRBD2 | TRBJ2-1 | . | TRBV7-9 | CASSPPAKAGGTYNEQFF | TGTGCCAGCAGCCCGCCCGCGAAAGCGGGGGGCACTTACAATGAGCAGTTCTTC
. | TRBJ2-3 | . | TRBV5-4 | CASSLAGTDTQYF | TGTGCCAGCAGCTTGGCCGGTACAGATACGCAGTATTTT
TRBD1 | TRBJ2-7 | . | TRBV7-9 | CASSFIQGAFEQYF | TGTGCCAGCAGCTTTATCCAGGGGGCTTTCGAGCAGTACTTC
TRBD2 | TRBJ2-1 | . | TRBV24-1 | CATSDFGLAGGYNEQFF | TGTGCCACCAGTGATTTCGGACTAGCGGGGGGCTACAATGAGCAGTTCTTC